The clone carrying this TCR beta chain was seen a few times. Its antigen is currently unknown. A read error may be the cause here, since a much bigger clone is one base away. The record originates from a study of beta chain features in type 1 diabetes. Study-wide background: Patients did not differ from healthy donors in age, gender or cell yield. In all, some 100 million sorted cells from all samples were analyzed.

Germline CDR1 is MDHEN and CDR2 is SYDVKM. V was trimmed by 2 bases and J by 4 bases, leaving 2 bases between them. This CDR3 has 12 residues. Study-wide points: When VDJ junctions were examined, type 1 diabetes patients showed fewer insertions and more deletions.

Without exception, sorted populations had purity beyond 95%. All of the isolated RNA was reverse transcribed, so expressed TCRB transcripts were sequenced. Libraries were prepared by immunoSEQ multiplex PCR; TCRdb keeps only in-frame clonotypes and omits some of them. The sample comprises roughly 290,000 clones, 8% of which are singletons, and approximately 0.93% rests with the top ten. Sequencing was done on a sample of central memory CD4+ T cells from blood. This TCR was recovered from a young woman in good health. The genes are TRBV28 and TRBJ2-2; no definite D call. The CDR3 bases are TGTGCCAGCAGTTTACCCACCGGGGAGCTGTTTTTT. As protein: CASSLPTGELFF.